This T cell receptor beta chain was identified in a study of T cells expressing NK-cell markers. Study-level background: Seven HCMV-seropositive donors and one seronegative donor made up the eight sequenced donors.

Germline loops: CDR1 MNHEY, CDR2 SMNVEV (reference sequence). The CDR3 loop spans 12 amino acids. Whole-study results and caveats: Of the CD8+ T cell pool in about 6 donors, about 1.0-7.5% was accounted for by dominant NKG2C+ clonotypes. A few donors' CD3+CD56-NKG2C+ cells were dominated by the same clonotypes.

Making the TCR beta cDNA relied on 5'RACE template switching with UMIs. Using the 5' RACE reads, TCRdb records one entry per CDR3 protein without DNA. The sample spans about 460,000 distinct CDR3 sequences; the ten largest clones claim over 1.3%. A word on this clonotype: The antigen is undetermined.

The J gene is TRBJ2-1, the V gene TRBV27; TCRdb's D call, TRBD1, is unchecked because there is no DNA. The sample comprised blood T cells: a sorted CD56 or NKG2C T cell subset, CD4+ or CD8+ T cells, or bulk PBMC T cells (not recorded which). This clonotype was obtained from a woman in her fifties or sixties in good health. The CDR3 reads CASSMTGRSQFF.